This T cell receptor (beta chain) is from a study of cytomegalovirus exposure and HLA in healthy donors. Sequencing was performed with immunoSEQ multiplex PCR; in TCRdb, only in-frame clones are kept and a portion is missing. Among under 150,000 clones listed, roughly 81% were seen once. V shed 2 bases and J 6 bases; nucleotides not matched to a gene: 6. The CDR3 extends over 14 amino acids. Germline V gives CDR1 SGHTA, CDR2 FQGNSA. The source is a woman under 40 in good health and CMV-seronegative. The V and J genes are TRBV7-2 and TRBJ1-2; 7 bases are a match to TRBD1. Sequences were obtained from PBMCs. The CDR3 sequence: CASSLKTGYHGYTF. The CDR3 nucleotides read TGTGCCAGCAGCTTAAAGACAGGGTATCATGGCTACACCTTC.